This TCR beta chain was recovered during a study of T cell repertoires in cytomegalovirus infection. On the study more broadly: Researchers turned to recently identified HLA-C-restricted CMV epitopes as well as well-studied HLA-B-restricted ones.

The study, taken as a whole, reports: The ex vivo response was dominated by HLA-C-restricted CMV-specific TCR beta clonotypes. Individuals carrying CMV plus the relevant HLA were identified by cumulative frequency of public TCR beta families.

Worth noting for this clonotype: What it recognizes is unknown.

The germline CDR1 and CDR2 sequences are SEHNR and FQNEAQ (reference sequence). CDR3 length: 16 residues. The V and J ends lost 0 bases and 4 bases respectively, with 12 bases between them. One entry per CDR3 protein, called by TCRdb with MiXCR from the reads. Of approximately 730,000 distinct CDR3 sequences listed, almost 30% are singletons. The chain uses TRBV7-9 and TRBJ2-2, with unresolved D. The receptor was derived from a human donor in good health (CMV status not recorded). Some clones in this sample may be carry-over from other donors' samples. Sequenced here: cultured CD8+ T cells from PBMCs, sampled from culture after CMV antigen stimulation. The CDR3 sequence: CASSLAARSVTGELFF. The DNA for the CDR3 is TGTGCCAGCAGCTTAGCGGCAAGGTCGGTCACCGGGGAGCTGTTTTTT.